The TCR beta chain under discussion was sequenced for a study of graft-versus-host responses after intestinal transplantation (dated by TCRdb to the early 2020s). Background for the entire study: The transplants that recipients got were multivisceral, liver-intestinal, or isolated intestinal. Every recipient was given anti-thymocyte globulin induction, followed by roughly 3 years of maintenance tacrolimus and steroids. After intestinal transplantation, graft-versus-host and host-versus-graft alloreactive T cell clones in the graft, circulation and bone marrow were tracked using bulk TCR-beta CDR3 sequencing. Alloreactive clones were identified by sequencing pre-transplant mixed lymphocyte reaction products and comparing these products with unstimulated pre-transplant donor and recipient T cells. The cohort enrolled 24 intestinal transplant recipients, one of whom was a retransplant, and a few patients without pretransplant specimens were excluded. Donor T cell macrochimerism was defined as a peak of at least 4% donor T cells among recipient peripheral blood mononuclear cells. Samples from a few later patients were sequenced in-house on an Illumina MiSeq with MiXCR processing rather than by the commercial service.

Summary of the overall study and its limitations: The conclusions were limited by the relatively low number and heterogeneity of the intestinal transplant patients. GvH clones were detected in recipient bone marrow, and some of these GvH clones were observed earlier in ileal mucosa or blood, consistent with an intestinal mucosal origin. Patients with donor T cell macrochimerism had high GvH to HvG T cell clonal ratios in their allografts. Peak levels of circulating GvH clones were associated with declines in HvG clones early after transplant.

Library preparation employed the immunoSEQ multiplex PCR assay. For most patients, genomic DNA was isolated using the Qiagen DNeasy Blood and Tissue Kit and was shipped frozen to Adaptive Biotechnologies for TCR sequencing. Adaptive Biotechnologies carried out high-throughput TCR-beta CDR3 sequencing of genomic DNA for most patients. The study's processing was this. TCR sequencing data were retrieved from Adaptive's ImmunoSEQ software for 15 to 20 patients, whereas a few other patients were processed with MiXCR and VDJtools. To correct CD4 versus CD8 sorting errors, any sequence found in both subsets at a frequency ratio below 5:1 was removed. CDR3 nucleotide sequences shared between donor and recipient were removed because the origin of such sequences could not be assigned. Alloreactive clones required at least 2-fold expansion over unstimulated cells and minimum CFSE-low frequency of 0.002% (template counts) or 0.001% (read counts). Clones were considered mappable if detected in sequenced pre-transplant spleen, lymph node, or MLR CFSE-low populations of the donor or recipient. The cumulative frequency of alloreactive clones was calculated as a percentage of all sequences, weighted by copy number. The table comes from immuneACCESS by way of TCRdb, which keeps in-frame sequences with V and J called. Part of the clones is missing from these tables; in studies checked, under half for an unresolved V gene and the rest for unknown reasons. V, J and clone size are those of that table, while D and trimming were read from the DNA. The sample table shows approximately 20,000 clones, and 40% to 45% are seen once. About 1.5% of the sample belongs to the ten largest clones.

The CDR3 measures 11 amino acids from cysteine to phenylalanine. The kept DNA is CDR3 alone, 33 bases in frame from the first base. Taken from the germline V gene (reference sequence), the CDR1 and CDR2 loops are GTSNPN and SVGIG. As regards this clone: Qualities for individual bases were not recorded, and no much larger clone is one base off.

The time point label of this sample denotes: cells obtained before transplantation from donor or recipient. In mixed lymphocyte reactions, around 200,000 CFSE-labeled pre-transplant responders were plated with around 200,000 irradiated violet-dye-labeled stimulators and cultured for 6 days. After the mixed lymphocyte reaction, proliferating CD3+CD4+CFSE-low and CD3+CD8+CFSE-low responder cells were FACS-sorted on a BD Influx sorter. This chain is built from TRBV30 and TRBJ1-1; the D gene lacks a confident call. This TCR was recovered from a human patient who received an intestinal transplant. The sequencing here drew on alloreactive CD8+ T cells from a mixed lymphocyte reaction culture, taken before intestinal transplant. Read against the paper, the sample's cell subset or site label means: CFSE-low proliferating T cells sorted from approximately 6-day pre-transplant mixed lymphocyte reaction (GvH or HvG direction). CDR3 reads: CARAVNTEAFF. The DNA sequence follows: TGTGCTAGGGCGGTGAACACTGAAGCTTTCTTT.